This T cell receptor beta chain was identified during a study of cytomegalovirus exposure and HLA in healthy donors. Study-level findings and limits: Reported performance of the classifier showed diagnosis of cytomegalovirus status with high specificity and sensitivity. Reportedly, a later analysis found an Asian-associated ancestry cluster had fewer N-insertions than the approximately 700-donor mean.

The PCR employed 60 Vbeta primers together with 13 Jbeta primers. Here immunoSEQ multiplex PCR was the method, and the copy in TCRdb shows in-frame clones only, minus some. The sample records 140,000 or so clones, about three quarters being singletons. The CDR3 is 16 amino acids. Germline values: CDR1 LNHDA, CDR2 SQIVND (reference sequence). Losses at the gene ends were 3 bases for V and 3 bases for J; bases not matched to a gene: 7. In regard to this clone: Its specificity is unknown.

The receptor was isolated from a woman in her thirties in good health and CMV-seronegative. The chain is built from TRBV19 and TRBJ2-2, with 7 bases fitting TRBD1. The material sequenced was PBMCs. CDR3 in amino acids: CASSILRGLDTGELFF. The CDR3 nucleotides read TGTGCCAGTAGTATTCTCAGGGGGTTGGACACCGGGGAGCTGTTTTTT. Combining the CDR3 with reference TRBV19 and TRBJ2-2 gives the whole variable domain DGGITQSPKYLFRKEGQNVTLSCEQNLNHDAMYWYRQDPGQGLRLIYYSQIVNDFQKGDIAEGYSVSREKKESFPLTVTSAQKNPTAFYLCASSILRGLDTGELFFGEGSRLTVL.